The 17 T cell receptor beta chains below all came from one sample that was sequenced in a study of metastatic and nonmetastatic thyroid tumors. TCRdb re-analyzed the PCR reads through MiXCR. The sample lists 15,000 or so clones, approximately 25% seen once, with roughly 14% in the top ten. There were no patients who had received any treatment before thyroid surgery. The sequenced material came from adjacent normal tissue. All receptors come from a female donor with papillary thyroid cancer or a benign thyroid nodule (not recorded which). Some clones in this sample may be carry-over from other donors' samples.

As concerns this clone: At one of its ends the junction is not consistent with the germline gene, which may arise from a read error. The V and J genes are TRBV5-5 and TRBJ1-1; D is undetermined. Germline CDR1 is SGHKS and CDR2 is YYEKEE (reference sequence). The CDR3 contains 14 residues. The CDR3 DNA follows: TGCGCCAGCAGCCAAGGAGTCCAGAACACTGAAGCTTTCTTT. Protein: CASSQGVQNTEAFF. Based on the CDR3 plus reference TRBV5-5 and TRBJ1-1, the full variable domain is DAGVTQSPTHLIKTRGQQVTLRCSPISGHKSVSWYQQVLGQGPQFIFQYYEKEERGRGNFPDRFSARQFPNYSSELNVNALLLGDSALYLCASSQGVQNTEAFFGQGTRLTVV.

The chain couples TRBV7-3 to TRBJ2-2, with 9 bases lining up with TRBD2. Trimming cost V 2 bases and J 0 bases; bases outside gene matches: 4. The CDR3 contains 17 residues. Germline assignment: CDR1 SGHTA and CDR2 FQGTGA. The CDR3 nucleotides read TGTGCCAGCAGCTTACCAGCGGGAGGCCCGAACACCGGGGAGCTGTTTTTT. Translation gives CASSLPAGGPNTGELFF.

In this sample, this clone turned up once. This chain uses TRBV20-1 with TRBJ2-7, with 7 bases aligning to TRBD1. The trim removed 5 bases at V and 5 bases at J, leaving 9 bases unmatched. The CDR3 has 13 amino acids. CDR1 and CDR2 (germline): DFQATT, SNEGSKA (reference sequence). CDR3 DNA: TGCAGTGCTCCGGACAGGATTATCCACGAGCAGTACTTC. Translated, it gives CSAPDRIIHEQYF.

The chain employs TRBV2 and TRBJ1-2; 9 nucleotides line up with TRBD1. After removal of 4 bases from V and 8 bases from J, the junction contained 8 bases not matched to a gene. The V gene's germline CDR1 is SNHLY and CDR2 FYNNEI. CDR3 length equals 14 residues. As DNA, the CDR3 is TGTGCCAGCAGTGGGGACAGGGATCTGTTCGGCTACACCTTC. This gives the protein CASSGDRDLFGYTF.

The chain has TRBV7-9 and TRBJ2-2; perhaps TRBD2 as D (6 bases). This CDR3 is 15 amino acids long. The germline V gene encodes CDR1 SEHNR and CDR2 FQNEAQ (reference sequence). The V and J ends lost 1 base and 4 bases respectively, with 10 bases between them. In nucleotides, the CDR3 is TGTGCCAGCAGCTTAGTTAGCGGTATCACCGGGGAGCTGTTTTTT. Amino acids: CASSLVSGITGELFF.

The chain links TRBV9 to TRBJ1-1; D unclear. CDR1 is SGDLS and CDR2 is YYNGEE in the germline V gene. Trimming cost V 3 bases and J 5 bases, with 11 bases left between them. This CDR3 has 13 amino acids. The CDR3: CASSDRVGTEAFF. The CDR3 coding sequence is TGTGCCAGCAGCGACCGGGTTGGTACTGAAGCTTTCTTT. Drawing the rest from reference TRBV9 and TRBJ1-1, the complete variable domain is DSGVTQTPKHLITATGQRVTLRCSPRSGDLSVYWYQQSLDQGLQFLIQYYNGEERAKGNILERFSAQQFPDLHSELNLSSLELGDSALYFCASSDRVGTEAFFGQGTRLTVV.

This clone rates as medium-sized. The J gene is TRBJ2-6, the V gene TRBV20-1; 11 bases are a match to TRBD1. J was trimmed by 4 bases and V by 0 bases; bases with no gene match: 8. From germline, CDR1 is DFQATT and CDR2 SNEGSKA (reference sequence). The CDR3 has 18 residues. The CDR3 DNA is TGCAGTGCTAGAGATTCAGGACAGGGGGCGCTAGGGGCCAACGTCCTGACTTTC. This translates into CSARDSGQGALGANVLTF.

In this sample, this clone turned up a few times. The rearrangement links TRBV5-4 to TRBJ1-1, with 9 positions matching TRBD1. This CDR3 has 17 amino acids. The germline V gene has CDR1 SGHNT and CDR2 YYREEE (reference sequence). Germline trimming cut 1 base from V and 0 bases from J; bases unmatched to any gene: 7. CDR3 coding DNA: TGTGCCAGCAGCTTGTGGACCGGGACAGGGATGAACACTGAAGCTTTCTTT. Amino acids: CASSLWTGTGMNTEAFF.

This clone was seen a handful of times. V is TRBV19 and J is TRBJ1-2; tentatively, D is TRBD1 (6 bases). The V gene lost 5 bases and the J gene lost 6 bases, with 19 bases spanning the gap. Germline CDR1 reads LNHDA; CDR2 reads SQIVND (reference sequence). The CDR3 is 15 residues long. The CDR3: CASSFLSRGQDGYTF. CDR3 DNA: TGTGCCAGTAGTTTCCTCTCGCGGGGGCAGGATGGCTACACCTTC.

This clone occurred many times. Here the CDR3 DNA reads TGTGCCAGCAGCTCAGAGGCAAGGATGACGGAAAAACTGTTTTTT. As protein: CASSSEARMTEKLFF. The chain has TRBV7-9 and TRBJ1-4; D remains unclear. The V and J ends lost 4 bases and 8 bases respectively, with 17 bases between them. This CDR3 spans 15 amino acids. Germline CDR1 and CDR2: SEHNR and FQNEAQ (reference sequence).

This chain connects TRBV2 to TRBJ2-7; a possible D gene is TRBD1 (6 bases). V was shortened by 6 bases and J by 0 bases, with 15 bases between the two germline ends. Per germline, CDR1 SNHLY and CDR2 FYNNEI. The CDR3 spans 15 residues. Written as DNA, the CDR3 is TGTGCCAGCAGACAACAGGGATTTGGCTCCTACGAGCAGTACTTC. Protein sequence: CASRQQGFGSYEQYF.

By share, this clone counts as medium-sized. The DNA of the CDR3 is TGTGCCAGCTCACCACCGGTGCTAGATGAGCAGTTCTTC. Translating gives CASSPPVLDEQFF. The chain combines TRBV18 with TRBJ2-1; D is undetermined. The germline V gene encodes CDR1 KGHSH and CDR2 LQKENI. V dropped 0 bases and J dropped 8 bases, with 8 bases sitting between them. CDR3 size: 13 residues.

The J gene is TRBJ2-3, the V gene TRBV11-2, with a possible D match to TRBD2 (6 bases). With 4 bases removed from V and 4 bases from J, the gap between germline ends came to 15 bases. From germline, CDR1 is SGHAT and CDR2 FQNNGV. This CDR3 has 15 amino acids. For the CDR3, the DNA is TGTGCCAGCAGCTCCCGGGACTCCCGCGCAGATACGCAGTATTTT. This encodes CASSSRDSRADTQYF.

This clone was counted many times. The J gene is TRBJ2-1, the V gene TRBV14; TRBD1 agrees at 7 bases. The CDR3 length is 16 residues. The germline CDR1 and CDR2 sequences are SGHDN and FVKESK. Trimming removed 4 bases from V and 7 bases from J; junction bases left unmatched: 13. CDR3 DNA: TGTGCCAGCAGCCCCCTAGAGGGACAGAATTTTAATGAGCAGTTCTTC. This gives the protein CASSPLEGQNFNEQFF.

This clone is medium-sized by share. This chain uses TRBV6-2 or TRBV6-3 with TRBJ1-5, with D unclear. Germline V gene sequence: CDR1 MNHEY, CDR2 SVGEGT. V lost 0 bases and J 6 bases, leaving 6 bases between the germline ends. The CDR3 is 13 residues long. CDR3 coding DNA: TGTGCCAGCAGTTACTCGCCCGGTCAGCCCCAGCATTTT. Amino acids: CASSYSPGQPQHF.

This clone was seen a few times. The chain is built from TRBV6-2 or TRBV6-3 and TRBJ2-7; tentatively, D is TRBD1 or TRBD2 (5 bases each). There are 17 residues in the CDR3. In germline, CDR1 is MNHEY, CDR2 SVGEGT. V gave up 4 bases and J gave up 2 bases, with 21 bases separating them. The CDR3 loop is CASSLPLGRLPTYEQYF. DNA for the CDR3: TGTGCCAGCAGTTTACCTTTGGGACGGTTGCCGACCTACGAGCAGTACTTC.

This chain joins TRBV11-1 and TRBJ2-2; either TRBD1 or TRBD2 may fit D (7 bases each). The CDR3 totals 16 residues. The V end lost 6 bases, the J end lost 6 bases, and 20 bases lay between the germline ends. Germline CDR1 reads SGHAT; CDR2 reads FQDESV (reference sequence). The CDR3 sequence is CASSSDNRGLSGELFF. Written as DNA, the CDR3 is TGTGCCAGCAGTTCCGACAACAGGGGACTATCCGGGGAGCTGTTTTTT.